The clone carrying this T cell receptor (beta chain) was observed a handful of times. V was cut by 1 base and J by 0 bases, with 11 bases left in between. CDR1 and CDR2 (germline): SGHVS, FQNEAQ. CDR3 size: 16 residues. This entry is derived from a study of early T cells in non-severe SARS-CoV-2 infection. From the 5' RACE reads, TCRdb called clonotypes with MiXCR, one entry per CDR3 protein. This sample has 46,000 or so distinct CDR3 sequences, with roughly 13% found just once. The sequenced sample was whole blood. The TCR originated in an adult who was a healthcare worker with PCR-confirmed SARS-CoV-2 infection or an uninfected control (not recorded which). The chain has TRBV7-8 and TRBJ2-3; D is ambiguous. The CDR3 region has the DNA TGTGCCAGCAGCTTAGGGCTTGATGCTAGCACAGATACGCAGTATTTT. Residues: CASSLGLDASTDTQYF. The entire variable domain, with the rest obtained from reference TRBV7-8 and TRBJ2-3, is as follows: GAGVSQSPRYKVAKRGQDVALRCDPISGHVSLFWYQQALGQGPEFLTYFQNEAQLDKSGLPSDRFFAERPEGSVSTLKIQRTQQEDSAVYLCASSLGLDASTDTQYFGPGTRLTVL.